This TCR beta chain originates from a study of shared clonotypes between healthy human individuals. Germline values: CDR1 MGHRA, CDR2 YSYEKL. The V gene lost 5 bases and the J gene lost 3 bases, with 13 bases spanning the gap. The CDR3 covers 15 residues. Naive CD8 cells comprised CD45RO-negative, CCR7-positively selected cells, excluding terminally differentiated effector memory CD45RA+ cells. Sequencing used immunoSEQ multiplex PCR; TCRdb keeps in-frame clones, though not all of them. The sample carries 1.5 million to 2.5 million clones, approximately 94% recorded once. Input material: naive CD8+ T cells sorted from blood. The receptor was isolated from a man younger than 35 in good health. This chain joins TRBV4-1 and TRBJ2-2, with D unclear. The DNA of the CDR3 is TGCGCCAGCAGCACACGAAGTGGGGACACCGGGGAGCTGTTTTTT. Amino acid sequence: CASSTRSGDTGELFF.